The sample holds a few counts of the clone carrying this T cell receptor (beta chain). This sample is drawn from a study of blood T cell repertoires in COVID-19. The overall study: Samples taken during acute and convalescent COVID-19 were collected in the United States, Italy and Spain.

The CDR3 consists of 15 residues. Trimming at V came to 4 bases and at J to 4 bases, leaving 10 bases not matched to a gene. CDR1 SGHDT and CDR2 YYEEEE come from the germline V gene. Libraries were prepared by immunoSEQ multiplex PCR; TCRdb keeps only in-frame clonotypes and omits some of them. The table lists approximately 210,000 clones, approximately 84% of them singletons. This TCR derives from a woman aged 70-85 years with active or convalescent COVID-19. The sample comprised peripheral blood. The J gene is TRBJ2-7, the V gene TRBV5-6, with TRBD1 identical over 8 bases. CDR3 in amino acids: CASSPIQGEAYEQYF. DNA for the CDR3: TGTGCCAGCAGCCCCATACAGGGGGAAGCGTACGAGCAGTACTTC.